The rows below give T cell receptor beta chains drawn from one sample of a study of Graves' ophthalmopathy and Graves' hyperthyroidism. TCRdb called the multiplex PCR reads again in MiXCR, with one record for every CDR3 protein. The data contain roughly 410,000 distinct CDR3 sequences, 15% of them singletons. The sample taken for sequencing was peripheral blood. Receptor source: a woman between 18 and 30 years old with stable Graves' hyperthyroidism. CDR3s include the opening cysteine and the closing phenylalanine or tryptophan. The D gene is left open where the match is weak. Some rows mark clone size as missing; the rest say once, few, many or name a class of expanded clone.

D gene: .; clone size: few; V gene: TRBV14; J gene: TRBJ2-6; CDR3 DNA: TGTGCCAGCTCCCTACTCGGCACTGGGGCCAACGTCCTGACTTTC; CDR3 protein: CASSLLGTGANVLTF
D gene: TRBD1; clone size: .; V gene: TRBV7-9; J gene: TRBJ2-7; CDR3 DNA: TGTGCCAGCAGCCCCGGGACAGGGGTTCTCTACGAGCAGTACTTC; CDR3 protein: CASSPGTGVLYEQYF
D gene: .; clone size: few; V gene: TRBV19; J gene: TRBJ1-1; CDR3 DNA: TGTGCCAGTAGTGGCAGGGGATTCGCTGAAGCTTTCTTT; CDR3 protein: CASSGRGFAEAFF
D gene: .; clone size: many; V gene: TRBV2; J gene: TRBJ2-7; CDR3 DNA: TGTGCCAGCAAGGGGTCTCTCCTATGGCAGTACTTC; CDR3 protein: CASKGSLLWQYF
D gene: TRBD1; clone size: .; V gene: TRBV12-3/TRBV12-4; J gene: TRBJ1-2; CDR3 DNA: TGTGCCAGCAGTTTTCTCCACAGGGGGATGTATGGCTACACCTTC; CDR3 protein: CASSFLHRGMYGYTF
D gene: TRBD2; clone size: few; V gene: TRBV23-1; J gene: TRBJ2-7; CDR3 DNA: TGCGCCAGGTCATTTTGGCGGCAGACCGGGACTAGCGGGGGTCTCGCCTACGAGCAGTACTTC; CDR3 protein: CARSFWRQTGTSGGLAYEQYF
D gene: .; clone size: many; V gene: TRBV7-3; J gene: TRBJ1-1; CDR3 DNA: TGTGCCAGCAGCACACAGGGTTACACTGAAGCTTTCTTT; CDR3 protein: CASSTQGYTEAFF
D gene: TRBD2; clone size: .; V gene: TRBV12-3/TRBV12-4; J gene: TRBJ2-5; CDR3 DNA: TGTGCCAGCAGCTTAGCGGGAGCGTCTGTAGAGACCCAGTACTTC; CDR3 protein: CASSLAGASVETQYF
D gene: TRBD1; clone size: many; V gene: TRBV12-5; J gene: TRBJ2-2; CDR3 DNA: TGTGCTAGTGGTTTGGTTCGACAGGGCGCGAACCTTTGGGAGCTGTTTTTT; CDR3 protein: CASGLVRQGANLWELFF
D gene: .; clone size: many; V gene: TRBV18; J gene: TRBJ2-2; CDR3 DNA: TGTGCCAGCTCACCGAAAGCGGTGAACACCGGGGAGCTGTTTTTT; CDR3 protein: CASSPKAVNTGELFF
D gene: .; clone size: many; V gene: TRBV27; J gene: TRBJ1-1; CDR3 DNA: TGTGCCAGCACCATGGGGGGTGGTGCCACTGAAGCTTTCTTT; CDR3 protein: CASTMGGGATEAFF
D gene: TRBD1; clone size: many; V gene: TRBV5-1; J gene: TRBJ1-5; CDR3 DNA: TGCGCCAGCAGCGGGACAGGGGGGCCGAATCAGCCCCAGCATTTT; CDR3 protein: CASSGTGGPNQPQHF
D gene: .; clone size: few; V gene: TRBV11-2; J gene: TRBJ1-2; CDR3 DNA: TGTGCCAGCAGCTTAGATCTCAGGGGCGACTATGGCTACACCTTC; CDR3 protein: CASSLDLRGDYGYTF
D gene: TRBD1; clone size: .; V gene: TRBV6-1; J gene: TRBJ2-5; CDR3 DNA: TGTGCCAGCAGGGCTGACAGGGATCTTCAAGAGACCCAGTACTTC; CDR3 protein: CASRADRDLQETQYF
D gene: .; clone size: many; V gene: TRBV7-2; J gene: TRBJ1-2; CDR3 DNA: TGTGCCAGCAAGCAGGGCCAACCTGCCCATGGCTACACCTTC; CDR3 protein: CASKQGQPAHGYTF
D gene: TRBD1; clone size: many; V gene: TRBV11-2; J gene: TRBJ1-2; CDR3 DNA: TGTGCCAGCAGCTTATTTGGGACAGGGGGCGACTATGGCTACACCTTC; CDR3 protein: CASSLFGTGGDYGYTF